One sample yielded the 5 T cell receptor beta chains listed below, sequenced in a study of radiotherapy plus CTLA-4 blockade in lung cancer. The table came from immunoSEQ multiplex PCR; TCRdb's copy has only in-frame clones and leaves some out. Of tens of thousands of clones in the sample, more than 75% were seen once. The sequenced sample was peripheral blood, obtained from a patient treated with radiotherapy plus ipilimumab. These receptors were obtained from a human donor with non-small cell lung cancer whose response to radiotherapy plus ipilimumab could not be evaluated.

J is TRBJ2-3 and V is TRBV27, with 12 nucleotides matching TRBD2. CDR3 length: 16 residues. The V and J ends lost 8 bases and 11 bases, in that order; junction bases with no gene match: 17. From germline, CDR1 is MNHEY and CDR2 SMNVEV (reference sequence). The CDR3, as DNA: TGTGCCAGCGGTTGGACTAGCGGGATAGGGGGAGTTAAGCAGTATTTT. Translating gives CASGWTSGIGGVKQYF.

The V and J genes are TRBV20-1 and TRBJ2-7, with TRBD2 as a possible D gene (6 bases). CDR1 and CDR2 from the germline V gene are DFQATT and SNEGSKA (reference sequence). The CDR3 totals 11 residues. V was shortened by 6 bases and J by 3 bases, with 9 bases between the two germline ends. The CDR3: CSARLVYEQYF. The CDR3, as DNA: TGCAGTGCCAGACTAGTCTACGAGCAGTACTTC.

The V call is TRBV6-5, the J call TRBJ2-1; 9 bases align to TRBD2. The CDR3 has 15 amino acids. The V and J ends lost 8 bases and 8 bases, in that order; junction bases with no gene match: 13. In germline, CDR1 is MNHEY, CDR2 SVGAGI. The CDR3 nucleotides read TGTGCCAGCTACCGTCCCGGCGGGAGGGGCGATGAGCAGTTCTTC. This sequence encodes CASYRPGGRGDEQFF.

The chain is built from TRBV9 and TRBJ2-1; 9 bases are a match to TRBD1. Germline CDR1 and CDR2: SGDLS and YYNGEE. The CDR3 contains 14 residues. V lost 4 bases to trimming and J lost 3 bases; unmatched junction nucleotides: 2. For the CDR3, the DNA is TGTGCCAGCAGCCGGACAGGGGACTACAATGAGCAGTTCTTC. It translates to CASSRTGDYNEQFF. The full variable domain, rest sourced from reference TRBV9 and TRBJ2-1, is DSGVTQTPKHLITATGQRVTLRCSPRSGDLSVYWYQQSLDQGLQFLIQYYNGEERAKGNILERFSAQQFPDLHSELNLSSLELGDSALYFCASSRTGDYNEQFFGPGTRLTVL.

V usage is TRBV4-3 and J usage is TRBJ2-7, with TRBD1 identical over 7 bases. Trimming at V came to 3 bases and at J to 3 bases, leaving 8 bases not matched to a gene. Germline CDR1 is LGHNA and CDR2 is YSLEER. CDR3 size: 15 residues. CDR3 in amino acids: CASSQAPGQSYEQYF. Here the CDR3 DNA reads TGCGCCAGCAGCCAGGCACCGGGACAGAGCTACGAGCAGTACTTC.